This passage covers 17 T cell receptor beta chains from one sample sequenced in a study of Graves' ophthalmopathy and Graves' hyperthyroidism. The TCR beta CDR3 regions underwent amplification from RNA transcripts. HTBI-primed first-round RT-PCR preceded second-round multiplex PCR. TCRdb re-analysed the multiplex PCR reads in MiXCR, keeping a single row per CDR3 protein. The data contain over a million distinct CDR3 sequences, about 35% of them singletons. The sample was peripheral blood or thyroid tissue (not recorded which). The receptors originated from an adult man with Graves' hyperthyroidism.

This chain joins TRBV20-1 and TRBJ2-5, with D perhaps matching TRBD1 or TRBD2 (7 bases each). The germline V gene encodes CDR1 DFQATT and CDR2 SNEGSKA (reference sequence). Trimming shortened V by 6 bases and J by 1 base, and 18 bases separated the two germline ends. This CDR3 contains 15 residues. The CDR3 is CSATGEGDTQETQYF. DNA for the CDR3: TGCAGTGCAACAGGGGAGGGGGACACCCAAGAGACCCAGTACTTC.

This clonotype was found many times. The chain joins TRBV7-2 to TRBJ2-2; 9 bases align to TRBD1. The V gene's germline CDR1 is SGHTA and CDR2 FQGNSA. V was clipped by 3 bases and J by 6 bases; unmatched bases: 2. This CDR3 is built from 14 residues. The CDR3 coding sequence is TGTGCCAGCAGCTTGGACAGGGGCCCCGGGGAGCTGTTTTTT. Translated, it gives CASSLDRGPGELFF.

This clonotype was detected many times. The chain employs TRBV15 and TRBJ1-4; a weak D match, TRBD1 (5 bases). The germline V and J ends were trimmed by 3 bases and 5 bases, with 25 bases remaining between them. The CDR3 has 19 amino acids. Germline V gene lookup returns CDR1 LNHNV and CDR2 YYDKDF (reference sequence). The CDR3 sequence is CATSRVPFGRGRRNEKLFF. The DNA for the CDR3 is TGTGCCACCAGCAGGGTTCCTTTCGGCCGGGGACGGCGGAATGAAAAACTGTTTTTT.

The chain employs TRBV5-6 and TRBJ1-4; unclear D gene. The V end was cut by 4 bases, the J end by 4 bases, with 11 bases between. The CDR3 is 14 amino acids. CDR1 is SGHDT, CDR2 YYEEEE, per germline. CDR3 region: CASSPWSGNEKLFF. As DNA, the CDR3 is TGTGCCAGCAGCCCCTGGAGCGGTAATGAAAAACTGTTTTTT.

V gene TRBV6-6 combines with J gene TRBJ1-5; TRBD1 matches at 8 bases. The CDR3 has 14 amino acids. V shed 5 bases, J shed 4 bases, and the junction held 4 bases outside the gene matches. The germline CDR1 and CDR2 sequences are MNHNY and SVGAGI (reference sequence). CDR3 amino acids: CASSERQGNQPQHF. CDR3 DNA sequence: TGTGCCAGCAGTGAGCGACAGGGGAATCAGCCCCAGCATTTT.

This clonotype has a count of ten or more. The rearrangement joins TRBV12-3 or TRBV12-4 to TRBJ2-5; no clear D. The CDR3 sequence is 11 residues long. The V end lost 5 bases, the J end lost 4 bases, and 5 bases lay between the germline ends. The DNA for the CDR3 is TGTGCCAGCAGTCCCTTAGAGACCCAGTACTTC. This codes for CASSPLETQYF.

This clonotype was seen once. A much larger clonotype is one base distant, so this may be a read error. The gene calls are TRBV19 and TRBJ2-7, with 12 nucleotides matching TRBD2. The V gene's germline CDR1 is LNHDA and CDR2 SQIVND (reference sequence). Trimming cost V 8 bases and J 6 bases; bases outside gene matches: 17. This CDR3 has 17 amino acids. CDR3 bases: TGTGCCAGTGGTAGCTGGACTAGCGGGACCAAGCGCCTCGAGCAGTACTTC. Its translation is CASGSWTSGTKRLEQYF.

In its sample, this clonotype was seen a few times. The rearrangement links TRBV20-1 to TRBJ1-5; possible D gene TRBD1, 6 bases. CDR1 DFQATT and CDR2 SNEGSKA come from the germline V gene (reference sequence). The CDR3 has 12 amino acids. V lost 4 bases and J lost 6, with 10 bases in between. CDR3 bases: TGCAGTGCTATTCAGGGGACTCAGCCCCAGCATTTT. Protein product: CSAIQGTQPQHF.

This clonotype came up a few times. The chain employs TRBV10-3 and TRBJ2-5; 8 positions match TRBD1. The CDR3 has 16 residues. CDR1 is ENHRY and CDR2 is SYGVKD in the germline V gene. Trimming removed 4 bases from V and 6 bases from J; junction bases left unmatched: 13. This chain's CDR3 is CAISALHRDRFKTQYF. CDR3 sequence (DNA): TGTGCCATCAGTGCGCTGCATAGGGACAGGTTCAAGACCCAGTACTTC.

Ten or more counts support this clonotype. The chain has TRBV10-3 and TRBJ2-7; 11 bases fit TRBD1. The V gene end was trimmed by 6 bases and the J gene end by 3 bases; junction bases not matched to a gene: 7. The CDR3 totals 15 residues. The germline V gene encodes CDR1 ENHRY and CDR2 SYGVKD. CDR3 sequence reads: CAIRPGTGGRYEQYF. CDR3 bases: TGTGCCATCAGGCCCGGGACAGGGGGTCGCTACGAGCAGTACTTC.

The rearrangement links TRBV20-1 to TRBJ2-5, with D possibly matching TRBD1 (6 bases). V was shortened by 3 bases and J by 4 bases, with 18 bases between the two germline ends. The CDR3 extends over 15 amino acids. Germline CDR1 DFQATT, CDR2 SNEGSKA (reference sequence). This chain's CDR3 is CSASGGAQGLETQYF. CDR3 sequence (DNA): TGCAGTGCTAGTGGAGGTGCGCAGGGGCTAGAGACCCAGTACTTC.

CDR3 nucleotides: TGTGCCAGCAGCGGAGATACAGGAAAAGAGACCCAGTACTTC. Protein sequence: CASSGDTGKETQYF. This rearrangement joins TRBV12-3 or TRBV12-4 to TRBJ2-5, with a weak D call TRBD1 (5 bases). Trimming took 6 bases from V and 3 from J, leaving 14 bases between them. The CDR3 has 14 residues.

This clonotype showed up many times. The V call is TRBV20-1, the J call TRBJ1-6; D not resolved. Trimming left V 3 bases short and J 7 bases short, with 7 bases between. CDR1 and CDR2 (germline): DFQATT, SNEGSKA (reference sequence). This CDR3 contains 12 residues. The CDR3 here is CSASLQNSPLHF. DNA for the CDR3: TGCAGTGCTAGCCTACAGAATTCACCCCTCCACTTT.

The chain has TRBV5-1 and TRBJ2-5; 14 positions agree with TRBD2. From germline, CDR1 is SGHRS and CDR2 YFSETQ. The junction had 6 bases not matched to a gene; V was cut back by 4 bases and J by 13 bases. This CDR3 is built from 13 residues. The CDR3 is CASSEGLAGVTYF. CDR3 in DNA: TGCGCCAGCAGCGAGGGACTAGCGGGAGTCACGTACTTC.

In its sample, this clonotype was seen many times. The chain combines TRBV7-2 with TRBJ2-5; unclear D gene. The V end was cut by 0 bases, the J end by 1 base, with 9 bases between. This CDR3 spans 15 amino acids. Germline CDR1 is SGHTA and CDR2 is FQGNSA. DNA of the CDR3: TGTGCCAGCAGCTTAGCGCGGCTAACCCAAGAGACCCAGTACTTC. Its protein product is CASSLARLTQETQYF.

CDR3 DNA sequence: TGTGCCAGCAGCTCCTCGGTTGGTCATCAGGGTTCTGGCTACACCTTC. Translating it yields CASSSSVGHQGSGYTF. The gene calls are TRBV7-8 and TRBJ1-2; possibly TRBD1 for D (5 bases). CDR1 is SGHVS and CDR2 is FQNEAQ in the germline V gene. CDR3 length: 16 residues. Between the trimmed V and J ends, which lost 4 bases and 7 bases, there was a span of 22 bases.

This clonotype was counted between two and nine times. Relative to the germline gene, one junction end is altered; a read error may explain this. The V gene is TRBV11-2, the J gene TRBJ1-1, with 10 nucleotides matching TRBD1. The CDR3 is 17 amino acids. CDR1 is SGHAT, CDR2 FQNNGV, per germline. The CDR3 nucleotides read TGTGCCAGCAGCGCTAGGCTGGGACAGGGGACGAACACCGAAGCTTTCTTT. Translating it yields CASSARLGQGTNTEAFF.